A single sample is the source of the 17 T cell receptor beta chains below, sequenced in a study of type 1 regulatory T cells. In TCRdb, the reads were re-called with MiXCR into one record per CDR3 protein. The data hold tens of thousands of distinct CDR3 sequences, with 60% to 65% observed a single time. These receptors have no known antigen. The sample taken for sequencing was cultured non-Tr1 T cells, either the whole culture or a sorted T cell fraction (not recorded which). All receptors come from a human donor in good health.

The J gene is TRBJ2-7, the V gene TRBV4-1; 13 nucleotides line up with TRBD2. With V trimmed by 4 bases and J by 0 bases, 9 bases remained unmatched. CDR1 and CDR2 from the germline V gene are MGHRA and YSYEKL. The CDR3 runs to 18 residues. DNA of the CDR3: TGCGCCAGCAGCCCCGGTTCACTAGCGGGAGGGCTCTCCTACGAGCAGTACTTC. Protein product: CASSPGSLAGGLSYEQYF.

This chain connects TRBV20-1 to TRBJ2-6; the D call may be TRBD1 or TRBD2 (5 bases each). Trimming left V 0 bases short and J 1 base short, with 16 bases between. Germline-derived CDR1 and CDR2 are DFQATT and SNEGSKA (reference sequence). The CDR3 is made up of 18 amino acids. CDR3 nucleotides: TGCAGTGCTAGAGATCTTGGGGTTGGGGGATCTGGGGCCAACGTCCTGACTTTC. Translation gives CSARDLGVGGSGANVLTF.

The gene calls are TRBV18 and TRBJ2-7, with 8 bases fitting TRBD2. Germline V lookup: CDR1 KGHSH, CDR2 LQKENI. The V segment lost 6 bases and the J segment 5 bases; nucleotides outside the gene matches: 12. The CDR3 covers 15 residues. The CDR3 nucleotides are TGTGCCAGCTCTCAAGGACTAGCTGGGCTCCACGAGCAGTACTTC. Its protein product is CASSQGLAGLHEQYF.

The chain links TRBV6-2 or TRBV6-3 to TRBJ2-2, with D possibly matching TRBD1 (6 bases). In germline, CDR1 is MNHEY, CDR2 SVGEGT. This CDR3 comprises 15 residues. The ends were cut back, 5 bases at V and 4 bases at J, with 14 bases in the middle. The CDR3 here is CASSLDSRGTGELFF. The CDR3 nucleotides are TGTGCCAGCAGTCTGGACAGCCGCGGCACCGGGGAGCTGTTTTTT.

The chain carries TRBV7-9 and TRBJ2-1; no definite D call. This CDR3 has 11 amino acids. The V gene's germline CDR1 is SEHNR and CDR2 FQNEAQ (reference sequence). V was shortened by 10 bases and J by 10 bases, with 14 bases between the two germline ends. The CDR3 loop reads CATGNLGEQFF. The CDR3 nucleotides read TGTGCCACCGGAAACTTGGGGGAGCAGTTCTTC.

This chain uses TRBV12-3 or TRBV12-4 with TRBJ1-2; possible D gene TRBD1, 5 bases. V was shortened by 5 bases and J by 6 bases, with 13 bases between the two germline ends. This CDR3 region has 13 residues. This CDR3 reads CASSTTGTNGYTF. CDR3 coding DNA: TGTGCCAGCAGTACCACCGGGACGAATGGCTACACCTTC.

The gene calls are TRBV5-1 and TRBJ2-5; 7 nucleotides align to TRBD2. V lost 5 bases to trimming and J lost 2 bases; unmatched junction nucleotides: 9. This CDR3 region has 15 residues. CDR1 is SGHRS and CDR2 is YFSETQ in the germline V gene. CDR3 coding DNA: TGCGCCAGCAGACGGAGCGGGACCGAGCAAGAGACCCAGTACTTC. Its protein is CASRRSGTEQETQYF.

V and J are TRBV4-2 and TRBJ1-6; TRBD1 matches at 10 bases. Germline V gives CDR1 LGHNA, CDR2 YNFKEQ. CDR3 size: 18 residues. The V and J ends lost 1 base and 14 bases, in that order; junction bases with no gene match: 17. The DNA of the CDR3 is TGTGCCAGCAGCCAAGCGCCCTCAGACAGGGGGCGAATCTTCACCCTCCACTTT. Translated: CASSQAPSDRGRIFTLHF.

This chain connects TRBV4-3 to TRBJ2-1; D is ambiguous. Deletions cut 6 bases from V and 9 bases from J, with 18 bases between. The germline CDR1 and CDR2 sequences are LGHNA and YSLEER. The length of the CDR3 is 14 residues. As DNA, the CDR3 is TGCGCCAGCAGTCGGCAAGCGAGATGGGGTGAGCAGTTCTTC. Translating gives CASSRQARWGEQFF.

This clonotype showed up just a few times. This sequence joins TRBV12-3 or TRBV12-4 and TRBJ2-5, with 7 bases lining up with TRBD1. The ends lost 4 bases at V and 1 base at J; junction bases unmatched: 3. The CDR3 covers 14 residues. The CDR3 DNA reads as TGTGCCAGCAGTTCGGGACAGCCCCAAGAGACCCAGTACTTC. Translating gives CASSSGQPQETQYF.

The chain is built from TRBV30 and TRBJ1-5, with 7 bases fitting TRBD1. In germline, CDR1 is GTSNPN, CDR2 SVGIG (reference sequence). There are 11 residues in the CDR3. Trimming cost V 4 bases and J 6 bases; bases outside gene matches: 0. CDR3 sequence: CAWTGGQPQHF. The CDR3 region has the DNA TGTGCCTGGACAGGGGGTCAGCCCCAGCATTTT.

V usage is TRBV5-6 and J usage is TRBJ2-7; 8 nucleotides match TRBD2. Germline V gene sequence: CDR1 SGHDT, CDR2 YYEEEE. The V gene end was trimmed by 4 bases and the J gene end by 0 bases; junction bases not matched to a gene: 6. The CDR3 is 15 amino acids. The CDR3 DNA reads TGTGCCAGCAGCCCCGGGGGGGCGAGCTCCTACGAGCAGTACTTC. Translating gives CASSPGGASSYEQYF.

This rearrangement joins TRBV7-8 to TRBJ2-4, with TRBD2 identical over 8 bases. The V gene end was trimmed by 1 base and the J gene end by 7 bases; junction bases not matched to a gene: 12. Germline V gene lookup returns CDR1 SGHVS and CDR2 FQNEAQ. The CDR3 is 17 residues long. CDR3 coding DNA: TGTGCCAGCAGCTTAGGGTTTGCGGCGGGGGGAGGGAACATTCAGTACTTC. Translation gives CASSLGFAAGGGNIQYF.

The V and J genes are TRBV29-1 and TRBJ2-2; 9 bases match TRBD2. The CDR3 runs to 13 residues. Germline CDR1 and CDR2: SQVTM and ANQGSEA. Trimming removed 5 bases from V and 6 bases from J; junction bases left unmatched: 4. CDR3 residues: CSVPSGTAGELFF. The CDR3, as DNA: TGCAGCGTTCCTAGCGGGACGGCCGGGGAGCTGTTTTTT.

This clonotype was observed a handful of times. The CDR3 coding sequence is TGTGCCAGCCAAGGGGGGACCTTGGAGAACGAGCAGTACTTC. Protein product: CASQGGTLENEQYF. The chain carries TRBV6-6 and TRBJ2-7; D tentatively reads TRBD1 or TRBD2 (6 bases each). Trimming removed 8 bases from V and 5 bases from J, with 19 bases in between. Per germline, CDR1 MNHNY and CDR2 SVGAGI (reference sequence). The CDR3 is 14 amino acids.

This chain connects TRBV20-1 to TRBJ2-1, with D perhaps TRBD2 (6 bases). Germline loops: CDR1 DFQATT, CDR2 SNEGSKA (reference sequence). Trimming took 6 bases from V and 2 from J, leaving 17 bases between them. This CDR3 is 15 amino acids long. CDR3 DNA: TGCAGTGCCACTAACTTAGCGGCAACCTACAATGAGCAGTTCTTC. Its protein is CSATNLAATYNEQFF.

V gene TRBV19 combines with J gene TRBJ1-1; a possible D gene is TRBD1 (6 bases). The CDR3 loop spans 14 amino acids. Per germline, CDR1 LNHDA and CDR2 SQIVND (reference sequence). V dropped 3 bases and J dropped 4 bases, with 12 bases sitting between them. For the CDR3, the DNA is TGTGCCAGTAGTATTCAAGGGGGAGGCACTGAAGCTTTCTTT. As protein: CASSIQGGGTEAFF.